One and the same sample provided the 27 T cell receptor beta chains below, sequenced in a study of cytomegalovirus exposure and HLA in healthy donors. Some clones are missing from TCRdb's copy, which holds only in-frame ones; the method was immunoSEQ multiplex PCR. The table includes about 130,000 clones, approximately 95% detected once. Sequenced input: PBMCs. The receptors come from a man younger than 30 in good health and CMV-seronegative.

The rearrangement links TRBV6-5 to TRBJ1-1; maybe TRBD1 (5 bases). V shed 5 bases and J shed 0 bases, with 13 bases lying between them. The length of the CDR3 is 15 residues. Germline lookup yields CDR1 MNHEY and CDR2 SVGAGI. The CDR3 DNA reads TGTGCCAGCAGTCCCACAGGCAGAGTGAACACTGAAGCTTTCTTT. Amino acids: CASSPTGRVNTEAFF.

The rearrangement joins TRBV27 to TRBJ1-1; D ambiguous. This CDR3 spans 13 amino acids. Germline V gives CDR1 MNHEY, CDR2 SMNVEV (reference sequence). V lost 5 bases and J lost 0, with 7 bases in between. CDR3 coding DNA: TGTGCCAGCAGTAATCAGTTGAACACTGAAGCTTTCTTT. Its translation is CASSNQLNTEAFF.

The chain couples TRBV19 to TRBJ2-3; 9 bases agree with TRBD1. This CDR3 is 14 amino acids long. The J segment lost 8 bases and the V segment lost 8 bases, leaving 11 bases of the junction unmatched. The germline CDR1 and CDR2 sequences are LNHDA and SQIVND (reference sequence). The CDR3 loop reads CASSLGTGYGTQYF. In DNA, the CDR3 is TGTGCCAGTTCTCTGGGGACAGGGTATGGTACGCAGTATTTT. Combining the CDR3 with reference TRBV19 and TRBJ2-3 gives the whole variable domain DGGITQSPKYLFRKEGQNVTLSCEQNLNHDAMYWYRQDPGQGLRLIYYSQIVNDFQKGDIAEGYSVSREKKESFPLTVTSAQKNPTAFYLCASSLGTGYGTQYFGPGTRLTVL.

This chain uses TRBV7-3 with TRBJ2-1, with 14 bases fitting TRBD2. V lost 6 bases to trimming and J lost 8 bases; unmatched junction nucleotides: 6. The length of the CDR3 is 15 residues. Germline lookup yields CDR1 SGHTA and CDR2 FQGTGA. CDR3: CASRGLAGAEDEQFF. CDR3 nucleotides: TGTGCCAGCAGGGGACTAGCGGGAGCGGAGGATGAGCAGTTCTTC.

This rearrangement joins TRBV30 to TRBJ1-1; D may be TRBD1 (6 bases). The germline CDR1 and CDR2 sequences are GTSNPN and SVGIG (reference sequence). This CDR3 has 14 amino acids. Trimming cost V 1 base and J 5 bases, with 14 bases left between them. CDR3 DNA: TGTGCCTGGAGTGAGGGGGGGCTGGGGACTGAAGCTTTCTTT. Its protein product is CAWSEGGLGTEAFF.

The chain is built from TRBV6-1 and TRBJ1-1, with D possibly being TRBD1 (5 bases). The length of the CDR3 is 13 residues. Trimming left V 4 bases short and J 6 bases short, with 12 bases between. Germline CDR1 MNHNS, CDR2 SASEGT. The CDR3 reads CASSAWGGPEAFF. The CDR3 nucleotides read TGTGCCAGCAGTGCCTGGGGGGGACCTGAAGCTTTCTTT.

The genes are TRBV4-3 and TRBJ2-3; 9 nucleotides align to TRBD2. Germline trimming cut 0 bases from V and 3 bases from J; bases unmatched to any gene: 4. The CDR3 consists of 16 residues. Looked up from germline, CDR1 is LGHNA and CDR2 is YSLEER. CDR3 in DNA: TGCGCCAGCAGCCAAGAAGCTAGCGGGATTACAGATACGCAGTATTTT. Its protein product is CASSQEASGITDTQYF.

The chain's CDR3 is CASSPLWGQTYEQYF. CDR3 nucleotides: TGTGCCAGTAGCCCACTTTGGGGACAGACCTACGAGCAGTACTTC. V is TRBV19 and J is TRBJ2-7; TRBD1 matches 7 bases. After removal of 6 bases from V and 2 bases from J, the junction contained 10 bases not matched to a gene. CDR3 size: 15 residues. Germline V gives CDR1 LNHDA, CDR2 SQIVND (reference sequence).

With regard to this clone: Compared with germline, one end of the junction differs, possibly owing to a read error. The chain combines TRBV6-1 with TRBJ2-5, with 9 positions matching TRBD1. CDR3 length equals 15 residues. Germline loops: CDR1 MNHNS, CDR2 SASEGT. DNA of the CDR3: TGTGCCAGCAGCGAAGACAGGGGGACACAAGAGACCCAGTACTTC. The encoded protein is CASSEDRGTQETQYF.

This rearrangement joins TRBV25-1 to TRBJ1-4, with 9 bases aligning to TRBD1. The trim removed 0 bases at V and 3 bases at J, leaving 8 bases unmatched. The CDR3 sequence is 18 residues long. The germline gives CDR1 MGHDK, CDR2 SYGVNS. Here the CDR3 DNA reads TGTGCCAGCAGTGAATATAATGGGGGGACAGGGCCTAATGAAAAACTGTTTTTT. It encodes CASSEYNGGTGPNEKLFF.

The chain couples TRBV11-2 to TRBJ2-7, with D possibly matching TRBD1 (6 bases). V was trimmed by 4 bases and J by 2 bases, leaving 15 bases between them. This CDR3 contains 15 residues. The V gene's germline CDR1 is SGHAT and CDR2 FQNNGV. In nucleotides, the CDR3 is TGTGCCAGCAGCTGGTCTCTAGGGGGAGCCTACGAGCAGTACTTC. The encoded protein is CASSWSLGGAYEQYF.

The chain recombines TRBV30 with TRBJ1-2, with D possibly TRBD1 on 6 matching bases. Looked up from germline, CDR1 is GTSNPN and CDR2 is SVGIG (reference sequence). CDR3 size: 15 residues. Trimming removed 5 bases from V and 4 bases from J, with 20 bases in between. CDR3 sequence reads: CAWGDFPGATYGYTF. The CDR3 nucleotides are TGTGCCTGGGGTGACTTTCCAGGGGCCACCTATGGCTACACCTTC.

This chain joins TRBV6-5 and TRBJ1-5; D not certain. Germline V gives CDR1 MNHEY, CDR2 SVGAGI. V was clipped by 0 bases and J by 6 bases, with 6 bases between them. This CDR3 spans 13 amino acids. CDR3 DNA: TGTGCCAGCAGTTACTCAGAGGGTCAGCCCCAGCATTTT. Translated: CASSYSEGQPQHF.

This clone was counted once. The CDR3 loop reads CASSDGETGIGQPQHF. DNA of the CDR3: TGCGCCAGCAGTGACGGTGAGACAGGGATCGGTCAGCCCCAGCATTTT. The rearrangement links TRBV10-2 to TRBJ1-5; 7 positions match TRBD1. The CDR3 spans 16 residues. With V trimmed by 3 bases and J by 6 bases, 11 bases remained unmatched. Looked up from germline, CDR1 is WSHSY and CDR2 is SAAADI.

J is TRBJ1-1 and V is TRBV5-1, with D maybe TRBD1 (5 bases). The CDR3 has 13 amino acids. The germline V and J ends were trimmed by 2 bases and 6 bases, with 11 bases remaining between them. Germline V gene lookup returns CDR1 SGHRS and CDR2 YFSETQ. DNA for the CDR3: TGCGCCAGCAGCTTACACGGAGGGGCTGAAGCTTTCTTT. Its translation: CASSLHGGAEAFF.

This chain links TRBV6-5 with TRBJ1-5, with 9 nucleotides matching TRBD1. This CDR3 has 13 amino acids. CDR1 and CDR2 (germline): MNHEY, SVGAGI. V lost 6 bases to trimming and J lost 7 bases; unmatched junction nucleotides: 4. In DNA form, the CDR3 reads TGTGCCAGCAGCTGGGGACAGGGCCAGCCCCAGCATTTT. This sequence encodes CASSWGQGQPQHF.

The rearrangement uses TRBV7-2 and TRBJ1-2, with D maybe TRBD1 (5 bases). The germline gives CDR1 SGHTA, CDR2 FQGNSA. Trimming removed 3 bases from V and 3 bases from J, with 8 bases in between. CDR3 length equals 13 residues. The DNA of the CDR3 is TGTGCCAGCAGCTTTCAACAGGACTATGGCTACACCTTC. It yields the protein CASSFQQDYGYTF.

CDR3 loop: CASRPLAVSYNEQFF. CDR3 bases: TGTGCCAGCAGACCTCTAGCGGTCTCCTACAATGAGCAGTTCTTC. The rearrangement links TRBV28 to TRBJ2-1; 7 bases map to TRBD2. Per the germline V gene, CDR1 is MDHEN and CDR2 is SYDVKM. The CDR3 has 15 residues. J lost 0 bases, V lost 6 bases, and 5 bases had no gene match.

The chain links TRBV9 to TRBJ2-1; 16 nucleotides line up with TRBD2. Unmatched junction bases numbered 6, after V lost 2 bases and J lost 7 bases. There are 17 residues in the CDR3. Germline assignment: CDR1 SGDLS and CDR2 YYNGEE. CDR3 sequence (DNA): TGTGCCAGCAGCGTCGGGACTAGCGGGAGGGCCTTTAATGAGCAGTTCTTC. Translated: CASSVGTSGRAFNEQFF.

V and J are TRBV13 and TRBJ2-2; maybe TRBD1 (5 bases). This CDR3 is 14 amino acids long. Between the trimmed V and J ends, which lost 7 bases and 5 bases, there was a span of 14 bases. The germline V gene encodes CDR1 PRHDT and CDR2 FYEKMQ (reference sequence). CDR3 sequence reads: CASTLRGWTGELFF. Written as DNA, the CDR3 is TGTGCCAGCACCCTAAGGGGTTGGACCGGGGAGCTGTTTTTT.

The chain has TRBV27 and TRBJ2-7, with a possible D match to TRBD2 (5 bases). This CDR3 region has 14 residues. The germline V and J ends were trimmed by 3 bases and 3 bases, with 12 bases remaining between them. Germline loops: CDR1 MNHEY, CDR2 SMNVEV (reference sequence). This chain's CDR3 is CASSFQPGNYEQYF. CDR3 coding DNA: TGTGCCAGCAGTTTTCAGCCGGGGAACTACGAGCAGTACTTC.

The rearrangement joins TRBV4-1 to TRBJ2-7; tentatively, D is TRBD2 (6 bases). Germline CDR1 and CDR2: MGHRA and YSYEKL. The V end was cut by 1 base, the J end by 2 bases, with 15 bases between. The CDR3 contains 16 residues. Written as DNA, the CDR3 is TGCGCCAGCAGCCAAGTCCTAGACCGCGGGGCCTACGAGCAGTACTTC. It yields the protein CASSQVLDRGAYEQYF.

The V and J genes are TRBV7-9 and TRBJ2-3, with D possibly matching TRBD2 (6 bases). The CDR3 loop spans 15 amino acids. Germline assignment: CDR1 SEHNR and CDR2 FQNEAQ (reference sequence). V was clipped by 6 bases and J by 2 bases, with 15 bases between them. DNA of the CDR3: TGTGCCAGCAGTCAGGACTACACCAACACAGATACGCAGTATTTT. Translated: CASSQDYTNTDTQYF.

J is TRBJ1-1 and V is TRBV28, with TRBD1 matching over 9 bases. The CDR3 is 22 amino acids. CDR1 is MDHEN, CDR2 SYDVKM, per germline. Trimming cost V 5 bases and J 1 base; bases outside gene matches: 26. CDR3 sequence (DNA): TGTGCCAGCAGTCCCTTGGGGCCAACCAGAACAGGGGGCCCGAATCGGAACACTGAAGCTTTCTTT. Its protein product is CASSPLGPTRTGGPNRNTEAFF.

The rearrangement uses TRBV7-2 and TRBJ2-1, with D possibly matching TRBD2 (5 bases). Trimming stripped 4 bases from V and 0 bases from J, with 10 bases between. CDR1 and CDR2 from the germline V gene are SGHTA and FQGNSA. The CDR3 is made up of 15 amino acids. The CDR3 DNA reads TGTGCCAGCAGCTCCCAGCGGAACTCCTACAATGAGCAGTTCTTC. Amino acid sequence: CASSSQRNSYNEQFF.

The genes are TRBV6-5 and TRBJ2-5; 9 bases agree with TRBD2. CDR3 length: 15 residues. Germline CDR1 reads MNHEY; CDR2 reads SVGAGI. Trimming removed 3 bases from V and 5 bases from J; junction bases left unmatched: 7. The CDR3 region is CASSYIAGEAETQYF. In DNA form, the CDR3 reads TGTGCCAGCAGTTATATAGCGGGAGAGGCGGAGACCCAGTACTTC.

This chain joins TRBV5-8 and TRBJ2-3; 7 bases are a match to TRBD1. V shed 7 bases and J 7 bases; nucleotides not matched to a gene: 12. Germline loops: CDR1 SGHTS, CDR2 YDEGEE. This CDR3 contains 14 residues. This chain's CDR3 is CASPPGTVSYTQYF. The CDR3 region has the DNA TGTGCCAGCCCCCCCGGGACAGTCTCCTATACGCAGTATTTT.